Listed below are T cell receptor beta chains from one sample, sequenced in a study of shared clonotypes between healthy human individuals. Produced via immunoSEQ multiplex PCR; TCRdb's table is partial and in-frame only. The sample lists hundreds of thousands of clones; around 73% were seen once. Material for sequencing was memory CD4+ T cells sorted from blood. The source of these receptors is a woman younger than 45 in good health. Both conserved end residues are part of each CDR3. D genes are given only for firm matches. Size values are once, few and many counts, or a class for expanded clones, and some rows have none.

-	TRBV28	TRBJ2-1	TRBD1	TGTGCCAGCAGGTCCGGGACAGGGCACAATGAGCAGTTCTTC	CASRSGTGHNEQFF
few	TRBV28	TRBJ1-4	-	TGTGCCAGCGGGGGGGGAATGGCAACTAATGAAAAACTGTTTTTT	CASGGGMATNEKLFF
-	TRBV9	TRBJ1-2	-	TGTGCCAGCAGCGAAAAGGACAGAGCTAAATATGGCTACACCTTC	CASSEKDRAKYGYTF
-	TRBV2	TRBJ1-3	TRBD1	TGTGCCAGCAGTCGGACAGGGGCTCTAAACACCATATATTTT	CASSRTGALNTIYF
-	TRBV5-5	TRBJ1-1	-	TGTGCCAGCAGCTTCCATACAAGGACTGAAGCTTTCTTT	CASSFHTRTEAFF
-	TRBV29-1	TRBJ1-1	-	TGCAGCGTTAGTGAGGCAGGAAAAGCTTTCTTT	CSVSEAGKAFF
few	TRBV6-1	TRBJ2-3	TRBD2	TGTGCCAGCAGTGAGACGGGACTAGCGGACCCAGATACGCAGTATTTT	CASSETGLADPDTQYF
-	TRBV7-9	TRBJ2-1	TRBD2	TGTGCCAGCACCTATCGCGGGAGCGCCCCTAGCTCCTACAATGAGCAGTTCTTC	CASTYRGSAPSSYNEQFF
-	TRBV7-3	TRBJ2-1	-	TGTGCCAGCAGCCCGCTCCCGGGCCTCGATGAGCAGTTCTTC	CASSPLPGLDEQFF
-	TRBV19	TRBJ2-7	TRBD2	TGTGCCAGTAGAGTTTCGGGACTAGCGGGAGCCTACGAGCAGTACTTC	CASRVSGLAGAYEQYF
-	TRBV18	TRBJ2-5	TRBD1	TGTGCCAGTTCCGGACAGGAACTAGAGACCCAGTACTTC	CASSGQELETQYF
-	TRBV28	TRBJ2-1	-	TGTGCCAGCGTACCCATCCTGGACAATGAGCAGTTCTTC	CASVPILDNEQFF
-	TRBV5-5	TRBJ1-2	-	TGTGCCAGCAGCTTGGAACAGAATAACTATGGCTACACCTTC	CASSLEQNNYGYTF
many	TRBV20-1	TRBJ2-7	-	TGCAGTGCTGACCCTACACGCGAGCAGTACTTC	CSADPTREQYF
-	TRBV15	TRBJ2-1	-	TGTGCCACCAGCAGAGACCCCCCTGGGGAGGTGTACAATGAGCAGTTCTTC	CATSRDPPGEVYNEQFF
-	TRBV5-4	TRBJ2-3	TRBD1	TGTGCCAGCAGCTTGGACAGGGGGGTAACAGATACGCAGTATTTT	CASSLDRGVTDTQYF
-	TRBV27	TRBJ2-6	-	TGTGCCAGCAGCTTCTCTTCTGGGGCCAACGTCCTGACTTTC	CASSFSSGANVLTF
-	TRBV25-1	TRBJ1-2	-	TGTGCCAGCAGTAGGCCAGGGGCGTCTTATGGCTACACCTTC	CASSRPGASYGYTF
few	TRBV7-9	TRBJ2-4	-	TGTGCCAGCAGCGCGGGACGTGGCAAAAACATTCAGTACTTC	CASSAGRGKNIQYF
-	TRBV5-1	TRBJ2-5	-	TGCGCCAGCAGCCTGACGCGGGGTGTACAAGAGACCCAGTACTTC	CASSLTRGVQETQYF
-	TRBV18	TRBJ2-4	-	TGTGCCAGCTCACCAAGAATGGAGGGTTCGGGCAAAAACATTCAGTACTTC	CASSPRMEGSGKNIQYF
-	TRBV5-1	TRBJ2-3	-	TGCGCCAGCAGCTTGGTCTCGGGAATTAGCACAGATACGCAGTATTTT	CASSLVSGISTDTQYF